The rows below give T cell receptor beta chains drawn from one sample of a study of Graves' ophthalmopathy and Graves' hyperthyroidism. TCRdb processed the multiplex PCR reads anew with MiXCR; each CDR3 protein has one entry. The sample has around 660,000 distinct CDR3 sequences; about 38% are singletons. Sequenced: peripheral blood. Receptor source: an adult man with Graves' ophthalmopathy. Both conserved end residues are part of each CDR3. A D gene is named only where the DNA matches it firmly. The size field is filled for only some rows; it gives once, few, many or a size class.

V	D	size	J	CDR3	DNA
TRBV3-1	.	.	TRBJ2-3	CASSQGSVRSTDTQYF	TGTGCCAGCAGCCAAGGATCGGTGCGGAGCACAGATACGCAGTATTTT
TRBV4-2	TRBD1	many	TRBJ1-3	CASSQDGQGAGNTIYF	TGTGCCAGCAGCCAAGATGGGCAGGGGGCTGGAAACACCATATATTTT
TRBV20-1	.	many	TRBJ1-1	CSARDQGLGTEAFF	TGCAGTGCTAGAGATCAGGGGCTCGGCACTGAAGCTTTCTTT
TRBV2	.	many	TRBJ2-5	CASSARLETQYF	TGTGCCAGCAGTGCCCGGTTGGAGACCCAGTACTTC
TRBV7-8	TRBD1	.	TRBJ1-6	CASSKGRGLDGSPLHF	TGTGCCAGCAGCAAAGGGAGGGGGCTTGACGGGTCACCCCTCCACTTT
TRBV29-1	.	once	TRBJ1-1	CSVRPGPEAFF	TGCAGCGTCAGGCCCGGCCCTGAAGCTTTCTTT
TRBV5-1	.	many	TRBJ2-5	CASRDSRGETQYF	TGCGCCAGCAGGGACAGCCGCGGGGAGACCCAGTACTTC
TRBV25-1	.	many	TRBJ1-4	CASSDGRYNEKLFF	TGTGCCAGCAGTGACGGTCGCTATAATGAAAAACTGTTTTTT
TRBV19	.	.	TRBJ2-2	CASSSQGTRELFF	TGTGCCAGTAGTTCACAAGGCACCAGGGAGCTGTTTTTT
TRBV11-2	TRBD1	many	TRBJ1-5	CASSLSGTGIQPQHF	TGTGCCAGCAGCTTAAGTGGGACAGGGATTCAGCCCCAGCATTTT
TRBV5-1	.	once	TRBJ2-5	CASSLTDPETQYF	TGCGCCAGCAGCTTGACGGATCCAGAGACCCAGTACTTC
TRBV10-3	.	.	TRBJ1-2	CAITGSSGDNYGYTF	TGTGCCATCACTGGGTCAAGTGGGGACAACTATGGCTACACCTTC
TRBV6-4	TRBD2	.	TRBJ2-2	CASRKLAGGVGTGELFF	TGTGCCAGCAGGAAACTAGCGGGAGGTGTAGGCACCGGGGAGCTGTTTTTT
TRBV19	TRBD1	.	TRBJ2-5	CASSETGGYQETQYF	TGTGCCAGTAGTGAGACAGGGGGTTACCAAGAGACCCAGTACTTC
TRBV29-1	TRBD1	once	TRBJ1-3	CSHGTGSGNTIYF	TGCAGCCATGGGACAGGCTCTGGAAACACCATATATTTT
TRBV20-1	TRBD2	.	TRBJ2-5	CSASTIAGVEETQYF	TGCAGTGCTAGTACTATAGCGGGGGTAGAAGAGACCCAGTACTTC
TRBV7-8	TRBD1	many	TRBJ1-1	CASSFVVGTGATEAFF	TGTGCCAGCAGCTTCGTTGTCGGGACAGGGGCCACTGAAGCTTTCTTT
TRBV5-1	.	many	TRBJ1-2	CASSLFTGRYYGYTF	TGCGCCAGCAGCTTGTTTACAGGGAGGTACTATGGCTACACCTTC
TRBV5-6	.	.	TRBJ2-2	CASSGAEFPGELFF	TGTGCCAGCAGCGGAGCGGAGTTCCCCGGGGAGCTGTTTTTT
TRBV12-3/TRBV12-4	.	.	TRBJ2-7	CASSLREYHEQYF	TGTGCCAGCAGTCTAAGGGAGTACCACGAGCAGTACTTC
TRBV7-2	TRBD2	.	TRBJ2-2	CASSPLLAGGPGELFF	TGTGCCAGCAGCCCCCTCTTAGCGGGGGGGCCCGGGGAGCTGTTTTTT
TRBV12-3/TRBV12-4	TRBD1	few	TRBJ1-1	CASSLWTGGEEAFF	TGTGCCAGCAGTTTATGGACAGGGGGAGAAGAAGCTTTCTTT
TRBV20-1	TRBD2	few	TRBJ2-5	CSAPKRGGPETQYF	TGCAGTGCTCCGAAGCGGGGGGGCCCTGAGACCCAGTACTTC
TRBV19	.	many	TRBJ1-2	CATQSRPEGGYTF	TGTGCCACCCAGTCCAGGCCCGAGGGTGGCTACACCTTC
TRBV25-1	TRBD1	many	TRBJ2-7	CASKRQGFSYEQYF	TGTGCCAGCAAGAGACAGGGGTTTTCCTACGAGCAGTACTTC
TRBV2	.	.	TRBJ1-2	CASSVGLRYTF	TGTGCCAGCAGTGTCGGACTACGCTACACCTTC
TRBV19	.	.	TRBJ2-2	CASTRRADAGELFF	TGTGCCAGTACAAGGAGGGCTGATGCCGGGGAGCTGTTTTTT
TRBV7-9	.	.	TRBJ2-1	CAVGRGNEQFF	TGTGCCGTAGGTAGGGGAAATGAGCAGTTCTTC
TRBV6-2/TRBV6-3	.	.	TRBJ2-2	CASGPQRKRTGELFF	TGTGCCAGCGGTCCACAACGGAAACGCACCGGGGAGCTGTTTTTT
TRBV10-2	TRBD2	.	TRBJ2-7	CASRGASTSGGGYGQYF	TGCGCCAGCAGGGGGGCCTCTACTAGCGGGGGGGGCTACGGGCAGTACTTC
TRBV6-1	.	few	TRBJ2-2	CASSPGPELEELFF	TGTGCCAGCAGTCCGGGCCCCGAGCTAGAAGAGCTGTTTTTT
TRBV25-1	.	many	TRBJ2-5	CASSGHGREETQYF	TGTGCCAGCAGTGGCCACGGACGGGAAGAGACCCAGTACTTC
TRBV7-2	.	.	TRBJ2-7	CAGSPLNYEQYF	TGTGCCGGCAGCCCCCTAAACTACGAGCAGTACTTC
TRBV5-1	.	many	TRBJ1-1	CASSLGQQNTEAFF	TGCGCCAGCAGCTTGGGTCAGCAGAACACTGAAGCTTTCTTT
TRBV5-1	TRBD2	.	TRBJ2-5	CASASLAGPPETQYF	TGCGCCAGCGCCTCTTTAGCGGGACCCCCAGAGACCCAGTACTTC
TRBV29-1	.	many	TRBJ1-1	CSVERAGGLGTEAFF	TGCAGCGTTGAGCGCGCAGGTGGGCTGGGTACTGAAGCTTTCTTT
TRBV7-2	.	few	TRBJ2-5	CASSAGPSNQPQYF	TGTGCCAGCAGCGCGGGACCGTCTAATCAGCCCCAGTACTTC
TRBV10-3	.	many	TRBJ2-7	CAISSIGDEQYF	TGTGCCATCAGTAGTATCGGCGACGAGCAGTACTTC
TRBV11-2	.	few	TRBJ1-1	CASSLWRSTEAFF	TGTGCCAGCAGCCTGTGGCGAAGCACTGAAGCTTTCTTT
TRBV24-1	TRBD1	.	TRBJ2-5	CATSKDGTGVRETQYF	TGTGCCACCAGTAAAGATGGGACAGGGGTGAGGGAGACCCAGTACTTC
TRBV20-1	TRBD2	many	TRBJ2-1	CSAVAGGHNEQFF	TGCAGTGCTGTGGCGGGAGGGCACAATGAGCAGTTCTTC
TRBV2	TRBD2	.	TRBJ2-7	CASRDPLAGGSEQYF	TGTGCCAGCAGAGACCCTCTAGCGGGAGGGAGCGAGCAGTACTTC
TRBV25-1	.	.	TRBJ1-2	CASSASQNGGYTF	TGTGCCAGCAGTGCTAGCCAAAACGGCGGCTACACCTTC
TRBV2	.	.	TRBJ1-1	CASSLESTGAFF	TGTGCCAGCAGTCTAGAAAGCACCGGGGCTTTCTTT
TRBV7-8	TRBD1	many	TRBJ1-4	CASSRDRGFEKLFF	TGTGCCAGCAGCCGGGACAGGGGCTTTGAAAAACTGTTTTTT
TRBV19	.	many	TRBJ1-5	CASSIQVYQPQHF	TGTGCCAGTAGTATACAGGTCTATCAGCCCCAGCATTTT
TRBV13	.	many	TRBJ2-5	CASSLVREDQYF	TGTGCCAGCAGCTTAGTCAGGGAGGACCAGTACTTC